This passage covers 4 T cell receptor beta chains from one sample sequenced in a study of cytomegalovirus exposure and HLA in healthy donors. 60 Vbeta and 13 Jbeta primers were used in PCR. Repertoires were generated with immunoSEQ multiplex PCR, while TCRdb's copy carries only in-frame clones and drops some. The table lists under 200,000 clones, roughly 73% of them singletons, with around 3.1% in the top ten. The sequenced material came from PBMCs. Receptors originate from a female donor in good health and CMV-seronegative.

J is TRBJ1-1 and V is TRBV15; D not resolved. This CDR3 region has 15 residues. Germline V gene lookup returns CDR1 LNHNV and CDR2 YYDKDF (reference sequence). V lost 0 bases to trimming and J lost 1 base, with 9 bases between them. CDR3 amino acids: CATSRDKTRNTEAFF. The CDR3 DNA reads as TGTGCCACCAGCAGAGATAAGACAAGGAACACTGAAGCTTTCTTT.

The chain combines TRBV10-2 with TRBJ2-4; 7 nucleotides align to TRBD2. In germline, CDR1 is WSHSY, CDR2 SAAADI. The CDR3 sequence is 16 residues long. The V segment lost 0 bases and the J segment 1 base; nucleotides outside the gene matches: 3. Here the CDR3 reads CASSESAGSAKNIQYF. The CDR3 region has the DNA TGCGCCAGCAGTGAGTCAGCGGGATCTGCCAAAAACATTCAGTACTTC.

J is TRBJ1-4 and V is TRBV5-6, with a weak D call TRBD1 (5 bases). Germline values: CDR1 SGHDT, CDR2 YYEEEE. There are 14 residues in the CDR3. Trimming pared 2 bases from V and 6 bases from J, leaving 11 bases between. The CDR3 region has the DNA TGTGCCAGCAGCTTTGGGGCACGGGATGAAAAACTGTTTTTT. Amino acids: CASSFGARDEKLFF.

The chain links TRBV7-9 to TRBJ2-3; 10 positions match TRBD2. The germline V gene encodes CDR1 SEHNR and CDR2 FQNEAQ (reference sequence). The V segment lost 4 bases and the J segment 1 base; nucleotides outside the gene matches: 2. The CDR3 is 15 residues long. The CDR3 DNA is TGTGCCAGCAGCTATGGACTAGCGGGCACAGATACGCAGTATTTT. It is translated as CASSYGLAGTDTQYF.